The clone carrying this TCR beta chain has ten or more counts. V was shortened by 8 bases and J by 2 bases, with 7 bases between the two germline ends. The CDR3 runs 11 residues. From germline, CDR1 is MDHEN and CDR2 SYDVKM. This sample stems from a study of glioma-infiltrating T cells. Using RNA template, CDR3s of TCR alpha and beta were amplified with iRepertoire arm-PCR. TCRdb re-derived calls from the multiplex PCR reads in MiXCR, one entry per CDR3 protein. Among approximately 110,000 distinct CDR3 sequences listed, more than 20% were seen once. The sequence came from a human donor with low-grade glioma or glioblastoma, undergoing nonglioma brain surgery, or in good health (not recorded which). Sequencing was carried out using glioma tissue, nonneoplastic brain tissue, or PBMCs (not recorded which). The chain recombines TRBV28 with TRBJ2-7; maybe TRBD2 (5 bases). The CDR3 DNA is TGTGCCAGCCGGGATGCCTACGAGCAGTACTTC. Its protein is CASRDAYEQYF.